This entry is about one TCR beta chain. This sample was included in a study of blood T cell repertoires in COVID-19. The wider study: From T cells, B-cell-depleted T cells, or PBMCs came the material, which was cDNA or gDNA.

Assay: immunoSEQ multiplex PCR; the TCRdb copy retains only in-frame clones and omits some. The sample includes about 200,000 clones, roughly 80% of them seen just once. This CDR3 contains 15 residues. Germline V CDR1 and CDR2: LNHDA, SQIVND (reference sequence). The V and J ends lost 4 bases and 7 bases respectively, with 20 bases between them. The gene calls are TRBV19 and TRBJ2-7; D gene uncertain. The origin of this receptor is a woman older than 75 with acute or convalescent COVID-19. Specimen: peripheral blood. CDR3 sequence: CASSTLDLSRGEQYF. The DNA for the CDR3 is TGTGCCAGTAGTACTCTAGACTTGAGCAGAGGAGAGCAGTACTTC. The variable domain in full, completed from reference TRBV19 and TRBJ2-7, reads DGGITQSPKYLFRKEGQNVTLSCEQNLNHDAMYWYRQDPGQGLRLIYYSQIVNDFQKGDIAEGYSVSREKKESFPLTVTSAQKNPTAFYLCASSTLDLSRGEQYFGPGTRLTVT.